These T cell receptor beta chains were read from a single sample in a study of T cell responses to AZD1222 COVID-19 vaccine. Generated by immunoSEQ multiplex PCR, the TCRdb table keeps only in-frame clones and is missing some. Here the sample spans around 200,000 clones, around 90% being singletons. The specimen comprised peripheral blood, sampled on day 0 of AZD1222 vaccination. The receptors were gathered from an adult in good health. Each CDR3 is given without its conserved first and last residue.

V gene: TRBV29-1
J gene: TRBJ1-1
CDR3 protein: SVVSGGTEAF

V gene: TRBV7-8
J gene: TRBJ2-2
CDR3 protein: ASSLGGRGTGELF

V gene: TRBV19
J gene: TRBJ1-1
CDR3 protein: ASSVEDWAAEAF

V gene: TRBV29-1
J gene: TRBJ1-2
CDR3 protein: SVEMGGGYT

V gene: TRBV6-4
J gene: TRBJ1-2
CDR3 protein: ASSALPGASGYT

V gene: TRBV29-1
J gene: TRBJ1-5
CDR3 protein: SVQTFRVRQPQH

V gene: TRBV7-2
J gene: TRBJ2-1
CDR3 protein: ASSLGSGRGGSNEQF

V gene: TRBV5-1
J gene: TRBJ2-3
CDR3 protein: ASSPRLAGVADTQY

V gene: TRBV7-2
J gene: TRBJ1-1
CDR3 protein: ASSLAVTGTEAF

V gene: TRBV27
J gene: TRBJ1-2
CDR3 protein: ASGDTNYGYT

V gene: TRBV20-1
J gene: TRBJ1-2
CDR3 protein: SASDPTGGDYGYT

V gene: TRBV5-4
J gene: TRBJ1-1
CDR3 protein: ASSRLQEGNTEAF

V gene: TRBV5-4
J gene: TRBJ1-1
CDR3 protein: ASSPAGGTEAF

V gene: TRBV2
J gene: TRBJ1-1
CDR3 protein: ASTVAF

V gene: TRBV19
J gene: TRBJ2-7
CDR3 protein: ASKQGPGTYEQY

V gene: TRBV27
J gene: TRBJ1-1
CDR3 protein: ASSSQSGTEAF

V gene: TRBV9
J gene: TRBJ2-3
CDR3 protein: ASSRKAGETDTQY

V gene: TRBV9
J gene: TRBJ1-2
CDR3 protein: ASSSRIGDRGKGYT

V gene: TRBV19
J gene: TRBJ1-2
CDR3 protein: ASSTQDSLYGYT

V gene: TRBV15
J gene: TRBJ2-7
CDR3 protein: ATSTLEGVDEQY

V gene: TRBV19
J gene: TRBJ2-1
CDR3 protein: ASSPLGYEQF

V gene: TRBV24-1
J gene: TRBJ1-5
CDR3 protein: ATRFGGGYRVNQPQH

V gene: TRBV12-3/TRBV12-4
J gene: TRBJ1-3
CDR3 protein: ARRKEEGNTIY

V gene: TRBV3-1/TRBV3-2
J gene: TRBJ1-2
CDR3 protein: ASSQTKTGGGRYGYT

V gene: TRBV19
J gene: TRBJ1-5
CDR3 protein: ASSIGLPGNQPQH

V gene: TRBV19
J gene: TRBJ2-1
CDR3 protein: ASRDVGSGQF

V gene: TRBV10-1
J gene: TRBJ2-2
CDR3 protein: ASSESGTGYTGELF

V gene: TRBV5-1
J gene: TRBJ2-5
CDR3 protein: ASSLTSAQETQY

V gene: TRBV9
J gene: TRBJ1-2
CDR3 protein: ASSVVGQGGGSYGYT

V gene: TRBV12-5
J gene: TRBJ2-5
CDR3 protein: ASGLAGIQETQY

V gene: TRBV5-4
J gene: TRBJ2-7
CDR3 protein: ASSSGASYEQY

V gene: TRBV5-1
J gene: TRBJ2-7
CDR3 protein: ASSAYRDRDHEQY

V gene: TRBV18
J gene: TRBJ1-2
CDR3 protein: ASSPRTGESYGYT

V gene: TRBV7-8
J gene: TRBJ1-6
CDR3 protein: ASNLDSHSPLH

V gene: TRBV27
J gene: TRBJ1-2
CDR3 protein: ASSLWGSQLGYT

V gene: TRBV7-7
J gene: TRBJ2-1
CDR3 protein: ASSLGLGYEQF

V gene: TRBV4-2
J gene: TRBJ2-1
CDR3 protein: ASSYTGTTGEQF

V gene: TRBV7-2
J gene: TRBJ2-7
CDR3 protein: ASSYLGRVEQY

V gene: TRBV2
J gene: TRBJ2-7
CDR3 protein: ASRKENTGYEQY

V gene: TRBV9
J gene: TRBJ1-1
CDR3 protein: ASSLQGNTEAF

V gene: TRBV7-8
J gene: TRBJ1-4
CDR3 protein: ASSYHRVSNEKLF

V gene: TRBV19
J gene: TRBJ2-5
CDR3 protein: ASRLAGETQY

V gene: TRBV23-1
J gene: TRBJ1-3
CDR3 protein: ARGHRGGVGNTIY

V gene: TRBV19
J gene: TRBJ1-4
CDR3 protein: ASRWATKATNEKLF

V gene: TRBV18
J gene: TRBJ1-2
CDR3 protein: ASSTPRVDYGYT

V gene: TRBV5-4
J gene: TRBJ2-1
CDR3 protein: ASSGTPTGGNNEQF

V gene: TRBV5-4
J gene: TRBJ1-2
CDR3 protein: ASSLPGQVPYGYT

V gene: TRBV7-6
J gene: TRBJ1-1
CDR3 protein: ASSLPSRGRGNTEAF

V gene: TRBV7-2
J gene: TRBJ1-3
CDR3 protein: ASSLDGVGNTIY

V gene: TRBV9
J gene: TRBJ2-7
CDR3 protein: ASSGSSGSGADEQY

V gene: TRBV6-5
J gene: TRBJ2-4
CDR3 protein: ASRDRGTKNIQY

V gene: TRBV18
J gene: TRBJ1-2
CDR3 protein: ASSPNGGDNYGYT

V gene: TRBV6-5
J gene: TRBJ1-4
CDR3 protein: ASSYYSGGEKLF

V gene: TRBV5-1
J gene: TRBJ2-2
CDR3 protein: ASSLATGQSGELF

V gene: TRBV6-5
J gene: TRBJ1-1
CDR3 protein: ASRNTGVGTEAF

V gene: TRBV5-5
J gene: TRBJ2-1
CDR3 protein: ASSLRWTPAGNEQF

V gene: TRBV19
J gene: TRBJ2-7
CDR3 protein: ASSRTGNEQY